This T cell receptor (beta chain) was documented in a study of tumor-infiltrating lymphocytes in oesophageal squamous cell carcinoma. TCRdb analysed the PCR reads with MiXCR anew, one entry per CDR3 protein. The sample consists of around 18,000 distinct CDR3 sequences, 35% to 45% of them appearing once. About this clonotype: This CDR3 fails to terminate in the conserved phenylalanine or tryptophan, so it likely reflects a read error. The DNA is left out, because the CDR3 cannot be placed on it with certainty; the CDR3 is given as TCRdb lists it.

Ends included, the CDR3 has 17 residues. The receptor's source is a male donor with esophageal squamous cell carcinoma. Sequenced sample: esophageal tumor tissue. The genes are TRBV12-3 or TRBV12-4 and TRBJ2-5; TRBD2 is taken as the D call from the table, unchecked against the DNA. CDR3 sequence: CASSLRGPGANVLTFGN.